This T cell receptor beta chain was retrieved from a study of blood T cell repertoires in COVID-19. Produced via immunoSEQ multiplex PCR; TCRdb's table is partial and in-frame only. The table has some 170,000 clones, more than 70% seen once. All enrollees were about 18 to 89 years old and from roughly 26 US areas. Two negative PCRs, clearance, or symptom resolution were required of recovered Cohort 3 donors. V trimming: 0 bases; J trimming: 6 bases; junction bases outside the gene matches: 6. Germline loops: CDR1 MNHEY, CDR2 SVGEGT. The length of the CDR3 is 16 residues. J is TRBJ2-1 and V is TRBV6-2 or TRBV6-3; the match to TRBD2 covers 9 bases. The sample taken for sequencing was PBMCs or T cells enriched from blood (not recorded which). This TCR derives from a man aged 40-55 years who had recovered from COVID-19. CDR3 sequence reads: CASSYSTSGKLNEQFF. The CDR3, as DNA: TGTGCCAGCAGTTACTCGACTAGCGGTAAACTCAATGAGCAGTTCTTC.